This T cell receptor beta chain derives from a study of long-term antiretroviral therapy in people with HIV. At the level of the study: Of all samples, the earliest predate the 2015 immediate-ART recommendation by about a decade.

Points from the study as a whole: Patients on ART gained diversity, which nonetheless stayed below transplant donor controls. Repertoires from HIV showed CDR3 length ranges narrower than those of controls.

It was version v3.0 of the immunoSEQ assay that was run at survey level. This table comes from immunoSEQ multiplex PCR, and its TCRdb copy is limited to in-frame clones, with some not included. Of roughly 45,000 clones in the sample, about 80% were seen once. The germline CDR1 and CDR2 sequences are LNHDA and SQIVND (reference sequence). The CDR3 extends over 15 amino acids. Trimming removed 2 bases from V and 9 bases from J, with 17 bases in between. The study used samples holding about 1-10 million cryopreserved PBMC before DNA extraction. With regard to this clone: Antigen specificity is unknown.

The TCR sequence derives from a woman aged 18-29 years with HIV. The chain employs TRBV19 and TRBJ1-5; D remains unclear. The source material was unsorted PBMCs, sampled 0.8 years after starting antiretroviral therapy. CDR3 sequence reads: CASSILVSGSPPQHF. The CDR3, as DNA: TGTGCCAGTAGTATACTTGTTTCGGGATCTCCGCCCCAGCATTTT. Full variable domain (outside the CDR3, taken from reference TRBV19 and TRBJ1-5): DGGITQSPKYLFRKEGQNVTLSCEQNLNHDAMYWYRQDPGQGLRLIYYSQIVNDFQKGDIAEGYSVSREKKESFPLTVTSAQKNPTAFYLCASSILVSGSPPQHFGDGTRLSIL.